This T cell receptor beta chain was identified during a study of beta chain features in type 1 diabetes. Study results and limitations: All four CD4+ subsets from Type 1 diabetes patients carried moderately but significantly shorter TCRB CDR3s. When cDNA is sequenced, cells with high TCR expression could be over-represented. HLA effects on TCRB rearrangement stayed unresolved here.

Reverse transcribing all isolated RNA meant expressed TCRB transcripts were sequenced. Clones were sequenced by immunoSEQ multiplex PCR, and TCRdb holds only the in-frame ones, with some missing. The table shows fewer than 300,000 clones, with about 20% occurring only once. On average, the one heparinised blood draw given by each donor was around 120 mL. Sorted CD4+ subsets: naive, central memory, regulatory, stem cell-like memory (CD45RO/CCR7/CD25/CD127/CD95/CD27 panel). Points on this clone: Its specificity is not known.

This TCR came from a woman aged 40 to 49 with type 1 diabetes. Input material: naive CD4+ T cells from blood.

CDR3 DNA sequence: TGTGCCAGCAGCCAGCGGAGGGAGGTAAACATTCAGTACTTC. Translating gives CASSQRREVNIQYF. The chain links TRBV14 to TRBJ2-4; D may be TRBD2 (6 bases). Trimming pared 3 bases from V and 6 bases from J, leaving 12 bases between. Germline V gene data show CDR1 as SGHDN and CDR2 as FVKESK. The length of the CDR3 is 14 residues.